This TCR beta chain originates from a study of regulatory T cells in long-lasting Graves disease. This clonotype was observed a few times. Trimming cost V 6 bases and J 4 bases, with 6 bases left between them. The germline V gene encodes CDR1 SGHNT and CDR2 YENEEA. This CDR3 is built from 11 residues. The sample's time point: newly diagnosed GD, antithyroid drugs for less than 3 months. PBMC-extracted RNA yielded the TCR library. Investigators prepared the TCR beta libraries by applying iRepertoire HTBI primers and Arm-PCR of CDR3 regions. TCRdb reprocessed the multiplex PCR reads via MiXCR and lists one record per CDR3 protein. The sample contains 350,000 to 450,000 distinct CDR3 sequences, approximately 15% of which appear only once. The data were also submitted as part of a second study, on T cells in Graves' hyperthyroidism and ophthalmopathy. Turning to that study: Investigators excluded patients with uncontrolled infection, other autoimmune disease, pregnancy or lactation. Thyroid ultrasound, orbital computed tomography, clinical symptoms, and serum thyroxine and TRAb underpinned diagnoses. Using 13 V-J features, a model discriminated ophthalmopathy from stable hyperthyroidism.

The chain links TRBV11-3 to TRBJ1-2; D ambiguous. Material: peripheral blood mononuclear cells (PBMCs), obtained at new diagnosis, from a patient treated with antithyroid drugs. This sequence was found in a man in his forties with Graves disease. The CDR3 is CASRAPYGYTF. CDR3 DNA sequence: TGTGCCAGCAGGGCCCCCTATGGCTACACCTTC. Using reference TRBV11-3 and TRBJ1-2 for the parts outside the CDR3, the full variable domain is EAGVVQSPRYKIIEKKQPVAFWCNPISGHNTLYWYLQNLGQGPELLIRYENEEAVDDSQLPKDRFSAERLKGVDSTLKIQPAELGDSAVYLCASRAPYGYTFGSGTRLTVV.